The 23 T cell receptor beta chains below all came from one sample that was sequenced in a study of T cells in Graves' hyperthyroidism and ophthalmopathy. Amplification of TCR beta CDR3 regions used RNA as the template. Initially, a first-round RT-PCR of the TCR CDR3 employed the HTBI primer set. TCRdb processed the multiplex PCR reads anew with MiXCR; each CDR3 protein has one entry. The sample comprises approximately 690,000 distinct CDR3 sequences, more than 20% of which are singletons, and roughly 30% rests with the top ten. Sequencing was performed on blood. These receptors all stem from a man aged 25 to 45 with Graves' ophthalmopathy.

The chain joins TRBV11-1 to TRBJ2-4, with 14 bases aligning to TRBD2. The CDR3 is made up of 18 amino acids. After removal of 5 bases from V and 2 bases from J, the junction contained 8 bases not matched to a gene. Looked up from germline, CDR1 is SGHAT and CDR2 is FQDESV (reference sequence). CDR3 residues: CASSLVGLAGESKNIQYF. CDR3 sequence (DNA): TGTGCCAGCAGCCTAGTGGGACTAGCGGGAGAGTCCAAAAACATTCAGTACTTC. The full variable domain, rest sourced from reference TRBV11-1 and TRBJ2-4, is EAEVAQSPRYKITEKSQAVAFWCDPISGHATLYWYRQILGQGPELLVQFQDESVVDDSQLPKDRFSAERLKGVDSTLKIQPAELGDSAMYLCASSLVGLAGESKNIQYFGAGTRLSVL.

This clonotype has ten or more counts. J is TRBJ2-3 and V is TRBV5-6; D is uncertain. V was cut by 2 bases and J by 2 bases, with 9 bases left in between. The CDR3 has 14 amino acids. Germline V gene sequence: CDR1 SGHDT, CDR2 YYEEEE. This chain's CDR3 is CASSFGRPTDTQYF. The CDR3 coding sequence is TGTGCCAGCAGCTTCGGCAGGCCCACAGATACGCAGTATTTT.

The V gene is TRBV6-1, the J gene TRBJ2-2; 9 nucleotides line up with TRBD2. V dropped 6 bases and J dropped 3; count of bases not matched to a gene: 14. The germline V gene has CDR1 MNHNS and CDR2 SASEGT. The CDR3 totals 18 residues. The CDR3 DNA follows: TGTGCCAGCAGCCCCGGGCTAGCGGGAAAGATTGACACCGGGGAGCTGTTTTTT. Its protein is CASSPGLAGKIDTGELFF.

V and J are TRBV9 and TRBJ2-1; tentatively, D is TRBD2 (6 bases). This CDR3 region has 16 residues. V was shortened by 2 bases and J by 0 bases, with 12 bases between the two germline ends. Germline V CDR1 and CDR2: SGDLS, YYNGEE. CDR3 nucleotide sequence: TGTGCCAGCAGCGTGTCAGCGGGCCGCTCCTACAATGAGCAGTTCTTC. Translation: CASSVSAGRSYNEQFF.

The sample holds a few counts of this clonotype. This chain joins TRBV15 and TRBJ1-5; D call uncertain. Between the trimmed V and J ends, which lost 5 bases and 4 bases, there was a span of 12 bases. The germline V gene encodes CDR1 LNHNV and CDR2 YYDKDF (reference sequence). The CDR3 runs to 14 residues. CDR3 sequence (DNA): TGTGCCACCAGCGTAGGTCTTGGGAATCAGCCCCAGCATTTT. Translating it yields CATSVGLGNQPQHF.

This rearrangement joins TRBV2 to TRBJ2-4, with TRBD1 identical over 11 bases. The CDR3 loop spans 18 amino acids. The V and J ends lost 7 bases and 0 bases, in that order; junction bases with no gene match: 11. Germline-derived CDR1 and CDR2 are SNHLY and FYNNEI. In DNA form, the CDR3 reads TGTGCCAGCACGCGGACAGGGGGCCCCTACTCAGCCAAAAACATTCAGTACTTC. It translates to CASTRTGGPYSAKNIQYF.

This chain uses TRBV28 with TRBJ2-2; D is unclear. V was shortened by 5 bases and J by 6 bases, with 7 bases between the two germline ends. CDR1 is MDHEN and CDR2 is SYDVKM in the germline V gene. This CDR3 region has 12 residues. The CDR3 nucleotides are TGTGCCAGCAGTGGTTGGTCCGGGGAGCTGTTTTTT. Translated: CASSGWSGELFF.

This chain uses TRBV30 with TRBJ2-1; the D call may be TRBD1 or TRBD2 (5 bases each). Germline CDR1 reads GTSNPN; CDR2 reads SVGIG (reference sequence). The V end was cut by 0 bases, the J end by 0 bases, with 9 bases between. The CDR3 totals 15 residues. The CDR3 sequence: CAWSVGEGSYNEQFF. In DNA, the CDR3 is TGTGCCTGGAGTGTGGGGGAAGGCTCCTACAATGAGCAGTTCTTC. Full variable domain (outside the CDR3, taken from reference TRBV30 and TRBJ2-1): SQTIHQWPATLVQPVGSPLSLECTVEGTSNPNLYWYRQAAGRGLQLLFYSVGIGQISSEVPQNLSASRPQDRQFILSSKKLLLSDSGFYLCAWSVGEGSYNEQFFGPGTRLTVL.

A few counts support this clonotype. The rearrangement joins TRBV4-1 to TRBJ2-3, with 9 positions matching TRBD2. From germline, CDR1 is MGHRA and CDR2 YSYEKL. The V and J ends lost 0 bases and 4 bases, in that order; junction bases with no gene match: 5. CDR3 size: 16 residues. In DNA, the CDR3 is TGCGCCAGCAGCCAAGAGGTAGCGGGAGCGTCAGATACGCAGTATTTT. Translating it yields CASSQEVAGASDTQYF.

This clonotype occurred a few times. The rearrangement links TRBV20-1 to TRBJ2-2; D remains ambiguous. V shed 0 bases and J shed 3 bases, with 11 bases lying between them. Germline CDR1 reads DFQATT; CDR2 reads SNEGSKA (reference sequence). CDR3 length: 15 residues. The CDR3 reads CSARDLLRDTGELFF. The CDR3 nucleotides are TGCAGTGCTAGAGATCTTCTTAGGGACACCGGGGAGCTGTTTTTT.

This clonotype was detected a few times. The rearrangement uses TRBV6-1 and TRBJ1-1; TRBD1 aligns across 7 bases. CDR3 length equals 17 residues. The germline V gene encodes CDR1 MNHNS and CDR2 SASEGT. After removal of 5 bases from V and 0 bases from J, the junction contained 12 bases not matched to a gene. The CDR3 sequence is CASSTDNFGTVNTEAFF. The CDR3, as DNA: TGTGCCAGCAGTACTGATAATTTCGGGACAGTGAACACTGAAGCTTTCTTT.

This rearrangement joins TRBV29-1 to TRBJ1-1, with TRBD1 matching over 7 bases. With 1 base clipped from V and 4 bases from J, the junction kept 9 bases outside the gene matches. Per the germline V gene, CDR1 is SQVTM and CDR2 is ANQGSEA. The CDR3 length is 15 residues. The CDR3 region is CSVEGRGDSATEAFF. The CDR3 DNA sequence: TGCAGCGTTGAAGGCCGAGGGGACAGCGCCACTGAAGCTTTCTTT.

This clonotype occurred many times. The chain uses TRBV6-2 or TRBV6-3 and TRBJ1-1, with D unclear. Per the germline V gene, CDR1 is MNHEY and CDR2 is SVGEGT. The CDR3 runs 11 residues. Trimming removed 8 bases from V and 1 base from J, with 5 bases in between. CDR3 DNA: TGTGCCAGCGGGCAGAACACTGAAGCTTTCTTT. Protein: CASGQNTEAFF.

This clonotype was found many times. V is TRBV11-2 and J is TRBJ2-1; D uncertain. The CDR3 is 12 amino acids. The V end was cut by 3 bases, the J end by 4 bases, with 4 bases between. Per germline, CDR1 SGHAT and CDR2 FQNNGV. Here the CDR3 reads CASSFGYNEQFF. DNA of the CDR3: TGTGCCAGCAGCTTCGGTTACAATGAGCAGTTCTTC.

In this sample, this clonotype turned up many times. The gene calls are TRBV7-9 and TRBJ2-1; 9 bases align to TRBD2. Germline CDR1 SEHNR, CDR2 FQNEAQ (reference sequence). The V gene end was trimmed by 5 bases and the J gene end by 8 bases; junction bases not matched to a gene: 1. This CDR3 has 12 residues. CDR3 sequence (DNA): TGTGCCAGCAGCCGCGGGGGGGATGAGCAGTTCTTC. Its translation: CASSRGGDEQFF.

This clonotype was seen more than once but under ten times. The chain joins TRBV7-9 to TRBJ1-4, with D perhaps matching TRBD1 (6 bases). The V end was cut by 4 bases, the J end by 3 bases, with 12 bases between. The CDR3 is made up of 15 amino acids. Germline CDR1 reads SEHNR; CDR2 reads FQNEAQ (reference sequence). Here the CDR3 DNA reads TGTGCCAGCAGCTCCCGACAGGAGTCTAATGAAAAACTGTTTTTT. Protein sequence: CASSSRQESNEKLFF.

The CDR3, as DNA: TGTGCCAGCAGTTGGTCGACAAACACCGGGGAGCTGTTTTTT. Translating gives CASSWSTNTGELFF. The gene calls are TRBV12-3 or TRBV12-4 and TRBJ2-2; D unresolved. The V and J ends lost 4 bases and 2 bases respectively, with 8 bases between them. This CDR3 has 14 residues.

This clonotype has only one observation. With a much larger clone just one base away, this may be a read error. The CDR3 nucleotides are TGTGCCAGCAGCCCGGGGACAGGGAGCAGTTCACCCCTCCACTTT. It encodes CASSPGTGSSSPLHF. The V gene is TRBV9, the J gene TRBJ1-6, with TRBD1 matching 9 bases. This CDR3 contains 15 residues. Trimming took 4 bases from V and 9 from J; bases not matched to a gene: 8. Germline V CDR1 and CDR2: SGDLS, YYNGEE.

CDR3 sequence: CSAQIRQGGSGYTF. In DNA, the CDR3 is TGCAGTGCTCAAATTCGACAGGGAGGGAGTGGCTACACCTTC. The rearrangement uses TRBV20-1 and TRBJ1-2, with 7 nucleotides matching TRBD1. The V gene end was trimmed by 5 bases and the J gene end by 7 bases; junction bases not matched to a gene: 13. The CDR3 runs to 14 residues. CDR1 and CDR2 (germline): DFQATT, SNEGSKA (reference sequence).

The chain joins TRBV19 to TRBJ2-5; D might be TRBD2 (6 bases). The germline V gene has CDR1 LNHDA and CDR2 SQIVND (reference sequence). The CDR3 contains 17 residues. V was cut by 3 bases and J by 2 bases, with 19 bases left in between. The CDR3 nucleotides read TGTGCCAGTAGTATGGACGTTAGTGGAGGGACTCAAGAGACCCAGTACTTC. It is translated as CASSMDVSGGTQETQYF.

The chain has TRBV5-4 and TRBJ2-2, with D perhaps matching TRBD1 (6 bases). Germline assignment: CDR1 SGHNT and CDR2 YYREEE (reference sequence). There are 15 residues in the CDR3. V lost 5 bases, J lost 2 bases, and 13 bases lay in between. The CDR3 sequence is CASSFWTANTGELFF. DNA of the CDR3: TGTGCCAGCAGTTTTTGGACAGCTAACACCGGGGAGCTGTTTTTT. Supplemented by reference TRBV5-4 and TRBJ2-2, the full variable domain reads ETGVTQSPTHLIKTRGQQVTLRCSSQSGHNTVSWYQQALGQGPQFIFQYYREEENGRGNFPPRFSGLQFPNYSSELNVNALELDDSALYLCASSFWTANTGELFFGEGSRLTVL.

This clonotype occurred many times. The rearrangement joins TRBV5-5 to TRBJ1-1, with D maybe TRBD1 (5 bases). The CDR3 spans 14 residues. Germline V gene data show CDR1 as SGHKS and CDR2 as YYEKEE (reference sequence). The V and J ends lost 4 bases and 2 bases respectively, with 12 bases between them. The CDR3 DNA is TGTGCCAGCAGCCCCGACAGCGTTAACACTGAAGCTTTCTTT. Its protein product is CASSPDSVNTEAFF. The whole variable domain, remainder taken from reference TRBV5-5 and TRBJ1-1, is DAGVTQSPTHLIKTRGQQVTLRCSPISGHKSVSWYQQVLGQGPQFIFQYYEKEERGRGNFPDRFSARQFPNYSSELNVNALLLGDSALYLCASSPDSVNTEAFFGQGTRLTVV.

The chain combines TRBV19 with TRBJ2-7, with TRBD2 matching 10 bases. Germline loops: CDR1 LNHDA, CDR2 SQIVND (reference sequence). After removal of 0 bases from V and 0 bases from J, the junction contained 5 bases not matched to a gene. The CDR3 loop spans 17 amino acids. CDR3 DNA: TGTGCCAGTAGTATAGATGGGGGACTAGCGTCCTCCTACGAGCAGTACTTC. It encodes CASSIDGGLASSYEQYF.